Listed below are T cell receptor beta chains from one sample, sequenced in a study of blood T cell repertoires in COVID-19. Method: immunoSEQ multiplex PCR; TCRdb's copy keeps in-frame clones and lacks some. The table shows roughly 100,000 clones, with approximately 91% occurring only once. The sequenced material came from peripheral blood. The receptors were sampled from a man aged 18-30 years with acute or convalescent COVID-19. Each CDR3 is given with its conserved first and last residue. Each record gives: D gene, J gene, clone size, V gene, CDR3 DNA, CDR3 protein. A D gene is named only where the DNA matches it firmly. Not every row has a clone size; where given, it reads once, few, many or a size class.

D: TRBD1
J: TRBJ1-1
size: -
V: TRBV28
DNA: TGTGCCAGCAGTCATACCGGGACAGAAATAACTGAAGCTTTCTTT
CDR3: CASSHTGTEITEAFF

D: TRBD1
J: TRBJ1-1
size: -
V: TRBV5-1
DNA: TGCGCCAGCAGCTTGGGACAGGGATTGAACACTGAAGCTTTCTTT
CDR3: CASSLGQGLNTEAFF

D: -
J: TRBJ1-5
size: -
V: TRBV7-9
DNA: TGTGCCAGCAGCTTAGCGAGGGATCAGCCCCAGCATTTT
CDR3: CASSLARDQPQHF

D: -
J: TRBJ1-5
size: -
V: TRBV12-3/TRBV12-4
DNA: TGTGCCAGCAGCTCAGGGATTCAGCCCCAGCATTTT
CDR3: CASSSGIQPQHF

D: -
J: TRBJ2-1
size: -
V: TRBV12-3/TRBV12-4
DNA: TGTGCCAGCACTTACGGAGGCAATGAGCAGTTCTTC
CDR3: CASTYGGNEQFF

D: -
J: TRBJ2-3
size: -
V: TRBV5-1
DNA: TGCGCCAGCAGCTCGGACTCATTAGATACGCAGTATTTT
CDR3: CASSSDSLDTQYF

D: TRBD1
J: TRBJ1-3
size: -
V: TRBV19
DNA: TGTGCCAGTAGTATCGTTCGGACAGGGGGCGGTCGGAGTTCCTCTGGAAACACCATATATTTT
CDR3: CASSIVRTGGGRSSSGNTIYF

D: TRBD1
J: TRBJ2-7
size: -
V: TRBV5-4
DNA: TGTGCCAGCAGCTCCGAACAGGGGCTCGAGCAGTACTTC
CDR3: CASSSEQGLEQYF

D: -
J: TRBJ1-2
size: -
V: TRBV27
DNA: TGTGCCAGCAGTTTATGGCCCAGGGTGGGTGGCTACACCTTC
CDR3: CASSLWPRVGGYTF

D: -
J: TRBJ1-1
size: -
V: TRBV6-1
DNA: TGTGCCAGCAGTGAAATTCAGGGAGGGTATACTGAAGCTTTCTTT
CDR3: CASSEIQGGYTEAFF

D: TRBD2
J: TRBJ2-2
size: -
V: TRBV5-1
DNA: TGCGCCAGCAGCTTACTAGCGGGAGACGCCGGGGAGCTGTTTTTT
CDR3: CASSLLAGDAGELFF

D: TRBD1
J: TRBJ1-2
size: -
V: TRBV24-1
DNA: TGTGCCACCAGTGACAATCGACAGGGGATCTATGGCTACACCTTC
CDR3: CATSDNRQGIYGYTF

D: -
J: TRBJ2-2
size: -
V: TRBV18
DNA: TGTGCCAGCTCACCGGGACTCAACACCGGGGAGCTGTTTTTT
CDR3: CASSPGLNTGELFF

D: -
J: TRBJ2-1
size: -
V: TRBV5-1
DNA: TGCGCCAGCAGCTCCCACGCAGGTTCCTACAATGAGCAGTTCTTC
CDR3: CASSSHAGSYNEQFF

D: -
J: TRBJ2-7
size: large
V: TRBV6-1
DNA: TGTGCCAGCAGTGAGGGAGCATTACACTCCTACGAGCAGTACTTC
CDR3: CASSEGALHSYEQYF

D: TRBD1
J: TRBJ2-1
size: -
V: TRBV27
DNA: TGTGCCAGCAGTTACCTGGACAGGACCTACAATGAGCAGTTCTTC
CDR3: CASSYLDRTYNEQFF

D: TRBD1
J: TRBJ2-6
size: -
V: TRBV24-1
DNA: TGTGCCACTGGGGGGCGGGACAGGGATACAGGGGCCAACGTCCTGACTTTC
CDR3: CATGGRDRDTGANVLTF

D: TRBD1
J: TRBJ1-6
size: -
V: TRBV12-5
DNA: TGTGCTAGTGGTTTGTCACCCGCTTCGGGACAGGGGGCAACCTATAATTCACCCCTCCACTTT
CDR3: CASGLSPASGQGATYNSPLHF

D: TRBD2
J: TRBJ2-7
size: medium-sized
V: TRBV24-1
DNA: TGTGCCACCAGTGAGAGCGGGGGAAGCTCCTACGAGCAGTACTTC
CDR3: CATSESGGSSYEQYF

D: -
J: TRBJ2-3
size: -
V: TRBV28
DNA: TGTGCCAGCCGGGACACCAAAGGGAATACGCAGTATTTT
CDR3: CASRDTKGNTQYF

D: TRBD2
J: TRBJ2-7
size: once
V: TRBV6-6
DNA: TGTGCCAGCAGTCCTCTATCGGCGGGAGGGTCGTACGAGCAGTACTTC
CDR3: CASSPLSAGGSYEQYF

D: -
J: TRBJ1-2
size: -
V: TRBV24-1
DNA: TGTGCCACCAGTGATCCGGACGGAGGCCTCTATGGCTACACCTTC
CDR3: CATSDPDGGLYGYTF

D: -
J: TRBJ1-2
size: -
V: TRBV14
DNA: TGTGCCAGCAGCCAAGATAGTAGACAGCGCTATGGCTACACCTTC
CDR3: CASSQDSRQRYGYTF

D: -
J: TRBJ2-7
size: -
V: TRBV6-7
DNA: TGTGCCAGCAGTTATGAGGGACTCCAGAGTTGGGTCTACGAGCAGTACTTC
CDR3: CASSYEGLQSWVYEQYF

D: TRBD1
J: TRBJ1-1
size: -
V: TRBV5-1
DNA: TGCGCCAGCAGCCTCACAGGGGCGGTACGGAACACTGAAGCTTTCTTT
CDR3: CASSLTGAVRNTEAFF

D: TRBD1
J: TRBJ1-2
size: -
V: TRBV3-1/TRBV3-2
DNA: TGTGCCAGCAGTAACACAGGGGCCTATGGCTACACCTTC
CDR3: CASSNTGAYGYTF

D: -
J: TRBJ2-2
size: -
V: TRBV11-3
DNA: TGTGCCAGCAGCCAGACCTTGACACGAAACACCGGGGAGCTGTTTTTT
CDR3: CASSQTLTRNTGELFF

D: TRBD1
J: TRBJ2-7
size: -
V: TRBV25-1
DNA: TGTGCCAGCAGTGGCCTCCGACAGGGGATTACCTACGAGCAGTACTTC
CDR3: CASSGLRQGITYEQYF

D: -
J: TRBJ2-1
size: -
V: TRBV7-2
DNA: TGTGCCAGCAGTTCTAGCTCCTACAATGAGCAGTTCTTC
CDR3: CASSSSSYNEQFF

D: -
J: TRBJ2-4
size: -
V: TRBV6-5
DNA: TGTGCCAGCAGTTACAGTTGGGCGGAGGCAAACATTCAGTACTTC
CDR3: CASSYSWAEANIQYF

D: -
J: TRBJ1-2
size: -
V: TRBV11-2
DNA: TGTGCCAGCAGCCTACCCCCCCAGGGGCTCTATGGCTACACCTTC
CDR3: CASSLPPQGLYGYTF

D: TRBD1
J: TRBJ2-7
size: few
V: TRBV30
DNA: TGTGCCTTACAGGGGTACGGGTACGAGCAGTACTTC
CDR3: CALQGYGYEQYF

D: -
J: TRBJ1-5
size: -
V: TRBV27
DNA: TGTGCCAGCAGTCTTGGCACAGGTTTGTGGCAGCCCCAGCATTTT
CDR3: CASSLGTGLWQPQHF

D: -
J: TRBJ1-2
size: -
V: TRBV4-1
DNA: TGCGCCAGCAGCCAAGAAGAAGGGGCAAGCTATGGCTACACCTTC
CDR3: CASSQEEGASYGYTF

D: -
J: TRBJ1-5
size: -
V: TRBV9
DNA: TGTGCCAGCAGCGCCGTTCAGCCCCAGCATTTT
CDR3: CASSAVQPQHF

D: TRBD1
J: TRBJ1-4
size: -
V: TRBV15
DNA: TGTGCCACCCGGGACAGGGGGGCGGGGAATGAAAAACTGTTTTTT
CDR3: CATRDRGAGNEKLFF

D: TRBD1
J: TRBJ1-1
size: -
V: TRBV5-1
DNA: TGCGCCAGCAGCAGCACACCGACAGGGGTCCTGAACACTGAAGCTTTCTTT
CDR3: CASSSTPTGVLNTEAFF

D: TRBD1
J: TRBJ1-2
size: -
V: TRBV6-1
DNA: TGTGCCAGCAGTGAACCGACAGGGTGGGGGAACTATGGCTACACCTTC
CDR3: CASSEPTGWGNYGYTF

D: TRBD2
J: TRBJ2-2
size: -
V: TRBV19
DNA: TGTGCCAGTACTCTTCGTAGCGGGGGCCCCCTCGGGGAGCTGTTTTTT
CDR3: CASTLRSGGPLGELFF

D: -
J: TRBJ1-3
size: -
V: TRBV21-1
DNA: TGTGCCAGCAGGGAGGGGGGGCACTCTGGAAACACCATATATTTT
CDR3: CASREGGHSGNTIYF